This T cell receptor beta chain comes out of a study of shared clonotypes between healthy human individuals. V lost 0 bases, J lost 3 bases, and 11 bases lay in between. Germline assignment: CDR1 MNHEY and CDR2 SMNVEV (reference sequence). This CDR3 contains 15 residues. Here immunoSEQ multiplex PCR was the method, and the copy in TCRdb shows in-frame clones only, minus some. The repertoire holds some 2,500,000 clones, under 95% seen once, with around 0.38% in the top ten. The clonotype was recovered from a man between 18 and 29 years old in good health. Some clones in this sample may be carry-over from other donors' samples. V usage is TRBV27 and J usage is TRBJ1-1; D call uncertain. Sequenced sample: naive CD4+ T cells from PBMCs. Subset defined: CD45RA+ positively selected. The CDR3 DNA sequence: TGTGCCAGCAGTTTATCGGTAGGAGGGCACACTGAAGCTTTCTTT. Translation gives CASSLSVGGHTEAFF.